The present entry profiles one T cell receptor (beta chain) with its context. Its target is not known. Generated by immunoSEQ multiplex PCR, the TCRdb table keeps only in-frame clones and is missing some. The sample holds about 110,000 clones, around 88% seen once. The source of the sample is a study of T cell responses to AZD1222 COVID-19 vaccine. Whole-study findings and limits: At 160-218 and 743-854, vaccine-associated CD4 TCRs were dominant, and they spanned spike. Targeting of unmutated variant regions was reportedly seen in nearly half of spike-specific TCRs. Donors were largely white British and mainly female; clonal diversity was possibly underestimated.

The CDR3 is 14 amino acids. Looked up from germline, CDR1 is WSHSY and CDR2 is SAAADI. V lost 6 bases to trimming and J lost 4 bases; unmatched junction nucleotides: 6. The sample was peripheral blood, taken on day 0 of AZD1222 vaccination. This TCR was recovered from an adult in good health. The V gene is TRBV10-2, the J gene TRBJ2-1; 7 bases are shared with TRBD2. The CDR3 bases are TGCGCCAGCAGCTTGGGGGGGTTGTACAATGAGCAGTTCTTC. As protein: CASSLGGLYNEQFF.